These 19 T cell receptor beta chains came from one sample sequenced in a study of blood T cell repertoires in COVID-19. Using immunoSEQ multiplex PCR, the repertoire was profiled, and TCRdb retains in-frame clones only, with some absent. Of about 120,000 clones detected, roughly two thirds appear once; the ten largest clones hold approximately 2%. Sequenced: peripheral blood. The receptor source for this set is a woman aged 70 to 79 with acute or convalescent COVID-19.

The V and J genes are TRBV3-1 (or the pseudogene TRBV3-2) and TRBJ2-5; D gene uncertain. V lost 4 bases, J lost 3 bases, and 12 bases lay in between. The CDR3 covers 14 residues. Germline V gene sequence: CDR1 LGHDT, CDR2 YNNKEL (reference sequence). In DNA, the CDR3 is TGTGCCAGCAGCCGAAGAGGCGGTAAAGAGACCCAGTACTTC. The encoded protein is CASSRRGGKETQYF.

The rearrangement uses TRBV2 and TRBJ1-3; perhaps TRBD1 as D (5 bases). V lost 2 bases to trimming and J lost 4 bases, with 15 bases between them. This CDR3 has 16 residues. Germline-derived CDR1 and CDR2 are SNHLY and FYNNEI. The CDR3 region is CASSEIAGRGGNTIYF. The CDR3 DNA follows: TGTGCCAGCAGTGAAATCGCGGGGCGCGGAGGAAACACCATATATTTT.

V is TRBV11-2 and J is TRBJ2-1, with 13 bases fitting TRBD2. The CDR3 is 16 residues long. Germline assignment: CDR1 SGHAT and CDR2 FQNNGV. V gave up 0 bases and J gave up 4 bases; unmatched junction bases: 0. CDR3 DNA: TGTGCCAGCAGCTTAGAACTAGCGGGGGGGTACAATGAGCAGTTCTTC. Amino acids: CASSLELAGGYNEQFF.

The chain uses TRBV29-1 and TRBJ1-6, with 7 bases fitting TRBD1. The CDR3 totals 13 residues. The germline V gene encodes CDR1 SQVTM and CDR2 ANQGSEA. J gave up 8 bases and V 7 bases, and 8 bases lay outside the gene matches. DNA of the CDR3: TGCAGCGGCAAAACAGGGGAGGATTCACCCCTCCACTTT. Translated: CSGKTGEDSPLHF.

The rearrangement links TRBV7-8 to TRBJ1-1; 8 bases line up with TRBD1. Germline V CDR1 and CDR2: SGHVS, FQNEAQ. J was trimmed by 6 bases and V by 3 bases; bases with no gene match: 9. The CDR3 contains 15 residues. The CDR3 DNA sequence: TGTGCCAGCAGCTTTGGACAGGGAGGGGACCCTGAAGCTTTCTTT. Its protein product is CASSFGQGGDPEAFF.

This clone was seen a few times. The rearrangement uses TRBV28 and TRBJ1-5; 9 positions match TRBD1. The CDR3 is made up of 16 amino acids. V was clipped by 3 bases and J by 4 bases; unmatched bases: 7. Germline CDR1 MDHEN, CDR2 SYDVKM. The CDR3 spells CASSLPPGQGNQPQHF. For the CDR3, the DNA is TGTGCCAGCAGTTTGCCACCGGGACAGGGAAATCAGCCCCAGCATTTT.

This clone was counted only a few times. The chain has TRBV28 and TRBJ1-6; tentative D call: TRBD1 (5 bases). Germline loops: CDR1 MDHEN, CDR2 SYDVKM. The CDR3 is 16 amino acids. V was clipped by 1 base and J by 5 bases, with 12 bases between them. Here the CDR3 reads CASSLLTAKDNSPLHF. In DNA form, the CDR3 reads TGTGCCAGCAGTTTATTGACAGCGAAGGATAATTCACCCCTCCACTTT. The variable domain in full, completed from reference TRBV28 and TRBJ1-6, reads DVKVTQSSRYLVKRTGEKVFLECVQDMDHENMFWYRQDPGLGLRLIYFSYDVKMKEKGDIPEGYSVSREKKERFSLILESASTNQTSMYLCASSLLTAKDNSPLHFGNGTRLTVT.

The genes are TRBV6-1 and TRBJ1-1, with D possibly TRBD1 on 5 matching bases. The CDR3 extends over 13 amino acids. V gave up 1 base and J gave up 4 bases, with 7 bases separating them. Per the germline V gene, CDR1 is MNHNS and CDR2 is SASEGT. CDR3 sequence: CASSEVGATEAFF. DNA for the CDR3: TGTGCCAGCAGTGAAGTTGGGGCCACTGAAGCTTTCTTT.

This clone was detected a few times. The V and J genes are TRBV7-9 and TRBJ2-1; 7 nucleotides agree with TRBD2. V was clipped by 5 bases and J by 6 bases; unmatched bases: 10. The V gene's germline CDR1 is SEHNR and CDR2 FQNEAQ (reference sequence). The CDR3 has 15 residues. The CDR3 region has the DNA TGTGCCAGCAGCCCCCTTGGTGGGGGGGGCAATGAGCAGTTCTTC. Amino acid sequence: CASSPLGGGGNEQFF.

The V and J genes are TRBV14 and TRBJ2-1; 11 bases are shared with TRBD2. Germline V gives CDR1 SGHDN, CDR2 FVKESK. Unmatched junction bases numbered 2, after V lost 2 bases and J lost 2 bases. The CDR3 runs 16 residues. This CDR3 reads CASSQTSGRAYNEQFF. CDR3 in DNA: TGTGCCAGCAGCCAAACTAGCGGGAGAGCCTACAATGAGCAGTTCTTC.

This chain joins TRBV2 and TRBJ2-2, with D possibly TRBD2 on 6 matching bases. Trimming removed 4 bases at V and 5 bases at J, with 11 bases between. CDR1 is SNHLY and CDR2 is FYNNEI in the germline V gene. The CDR3 sequence is 14 residues long. CDR3 coding DNA: TGTGCCAGCAGTGTACAACGGGGGACCGGGGAGCTGTTTTTT. As protein: CASSVQRGTGELFF.

The chain combines TRBV7-2 with TRBJ2-5, with D unclear. Germline V gene data show CDR1 as SGHTA and CDR2 as FQGNSA. Deletions cut 5 bases from V and 5 bases from J, with 9 bases between. This CDR3 is built from 12 residues. For the CDR3, the DNA is TGTGCCAGCAGCCCCTCACATGAGACCCAGTACTTC. Translation gives CASSPSHETQYF. Based on the CDR3 plus reference TRBV7-2 and TRBJ2-5, the full variable domain is GAGVSQSPSNKVTEKGKDVELRCDPISGHTALYWYRQSLGQGLEFLIYFQGNSAPDKSGLPSDRFSAERTGGSVSTLTIQRTQQEDSAVYLCASSPSHETQYFGPGTRLLVL.

Turning to this clone: Other DNA sequences in this specimen translate into the identical CDR3. The V gene is TRBV28, the J gene TRBJ2-7; D perhaps matches TRBD1 (6 bases). The germline gives CDR1 MDHEN, CDR2 SYDVKM. Trimming took 6 bases from V and 0 from J, leaving 12 bases between them. This CDR3 spans 14 amino acids. The CDR3 loop is CASSKGGISYEQYF. For the CDR3, the DNA is TGTGCCAGCAGCAAAGGGGGTATCTCCTACGAGCAGTACTTC.

The rearrangement uses TRBV9 and TRBJ2-3; D perhaps matches TRBD2 (7 bases). Trimming pared 0 bases from V and 1 base from J, leaving 9 bases between. This CDR3 region has 15 residues. Germline CDR1 SGDLS, CDR2 YYNGEE. The CDR3 nucleotides read TGTGCCAGCAGCGTAGCGGGGGGCCGCACAGATACGCAGTATTTT. This codes for CASSVAGGRTDTQYF.

The CDR3 loop reads CASEDRNNEKLFF. The CDR3 DNA follows: TGTGCCAGCGAAGACAGGAACAATGAAAAACTGTTTTTT. The chain couples TRBV3-1 (or the pseudogene TRBV3-2) to TRBJ1-4; maybe TRBD1 (6 bases). Germline values: CDR1 LGHDT, CDR2 YNNKEL (reference sequence). The CDR3 loop spans 13 amino acids. V dropped 8 bases and J dropped 5 bases, with 12 bases sitting between them.

The table lists this clone with a few counts. The V call is TRBV12-3 or TRBV12-4, the J call TRBJ1-2; the D gene is possibly TRBD1 (5 bases). V lost 6 bases and J 4 bases, leaving 9 bases between the germline ends. The CDR3 is made up of 12 amino acids. The CDR3 loop is CASSSTAYGYTF. The CDR3 DNA sequence: TGTGCCAGCAGCTCGACAGCCTATGGCTACACCTTC.

V usage is TRBV9 and J usage is TRBJ2-2, with a tentative D call TRBD1 (6 bases). Germline V lookup: CDR1 SGDLS, CDR2 YYNGEE. This CDR3 comprises 17 residues. Trimming left V 1 base short and J 2 bases short, with 15 bases between. The CDR3, as DNA: TGTGCCAGCAGCGTAAGACCGAGGACAGCCAACACCGGGGAGCTGTTTTTT. Its protein product is CASSVRPRTANTGELFF.

V and J are TRBV27 and TRBJ2-5; D unclear. Trimming pared 5 bases from V and 0 bases from J, leaving 13 bases between. CDR3 length: 15 amino acids. Germline CDR1 MNHEY, CDR2 SMNVEV (reference sequence). CDR3 coding DNA: TGTGCCAGCAGTCATGATTCGACATACCAAGAGACCCAGTACTTC. Translating gives CASSHDSTYQETQYF.

The chain employs TRBV5-8 and TRBJ2-5; D remains ambiguous. Germline V lookup: CDR1 SGHTS, CDR2 YDEGEE. Trimming took 0 bases from V and 1 from J, leaving 7 bases between them. The CDR3 extends over 14 amino acids. CDR3 coding DNA: TGTGCCAGCAGCTTGGTAGCCTCCCAAGAGACCCAGTACTTC. The encoded protein is CASSLVASQETQYF.